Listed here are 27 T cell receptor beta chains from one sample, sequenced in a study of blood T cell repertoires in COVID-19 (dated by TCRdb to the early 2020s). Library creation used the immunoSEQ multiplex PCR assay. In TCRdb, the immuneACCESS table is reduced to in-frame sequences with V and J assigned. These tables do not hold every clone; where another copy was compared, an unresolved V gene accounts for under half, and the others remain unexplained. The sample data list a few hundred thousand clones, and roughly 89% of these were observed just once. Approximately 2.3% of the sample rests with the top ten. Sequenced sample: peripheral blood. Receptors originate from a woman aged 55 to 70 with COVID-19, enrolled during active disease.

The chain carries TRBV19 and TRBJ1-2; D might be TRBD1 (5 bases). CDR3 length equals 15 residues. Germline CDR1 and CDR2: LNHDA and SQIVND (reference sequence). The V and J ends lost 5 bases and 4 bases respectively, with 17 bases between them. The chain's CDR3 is CASSGLRGEGYGYTF. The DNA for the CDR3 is TGTGCCAGTAGTGGACTCCGGGGGGAGGGCTATGGCTACACCTTC.

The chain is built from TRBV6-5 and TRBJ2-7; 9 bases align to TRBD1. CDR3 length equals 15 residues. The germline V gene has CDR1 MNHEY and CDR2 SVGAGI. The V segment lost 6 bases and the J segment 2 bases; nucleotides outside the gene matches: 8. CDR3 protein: CASRADRGWAYEQYF. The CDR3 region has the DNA TGTGCCAGCAGGGCGGACAGGGGTTGGGCCTACGAGCAGTACTTC.

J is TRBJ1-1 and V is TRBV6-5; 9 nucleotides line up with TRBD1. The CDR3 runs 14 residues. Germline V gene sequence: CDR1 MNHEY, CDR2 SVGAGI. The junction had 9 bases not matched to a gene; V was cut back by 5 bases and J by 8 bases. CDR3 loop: CASSRRTGATEAFF. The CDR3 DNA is TGTGCCAGCAGTCGCCGGACAGGGGCTACAGAAGCTTTCTTT.

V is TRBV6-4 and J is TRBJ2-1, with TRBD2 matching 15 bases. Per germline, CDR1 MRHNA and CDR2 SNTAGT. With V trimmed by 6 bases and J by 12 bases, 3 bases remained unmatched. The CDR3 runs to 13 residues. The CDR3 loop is CASRGLAGGPQFF. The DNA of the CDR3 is TGTGCCAGCAGGGGACTAGCGGGGGGCCCGCAGTTCTTC.

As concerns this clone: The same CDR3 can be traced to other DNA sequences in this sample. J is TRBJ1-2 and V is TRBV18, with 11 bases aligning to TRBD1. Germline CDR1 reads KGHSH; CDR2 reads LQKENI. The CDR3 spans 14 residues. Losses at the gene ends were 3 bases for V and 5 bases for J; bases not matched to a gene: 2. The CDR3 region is CASSPGTGGYGYTF. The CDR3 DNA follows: TGTGCCAGCTCACCGGGGACAGGGGGTTATGGCTACACCTTC.

CDR3 sequence: CASSDPPLDTQYF. CDR3 coding DNA: TGTGCCAGCAGTGATCCCCCATTGGATACGCAGTATTTT. This chain joins TRBV6-4 and TRBJ2-3; no definite D call. The CDR3 has 13 amino acids. CDR1 MRHNA and CDR2 SNTAGT come from the germline V gene. The V gene lost 3 bases and the J gene lost 6 bases, with 10 bases spanning the gap.

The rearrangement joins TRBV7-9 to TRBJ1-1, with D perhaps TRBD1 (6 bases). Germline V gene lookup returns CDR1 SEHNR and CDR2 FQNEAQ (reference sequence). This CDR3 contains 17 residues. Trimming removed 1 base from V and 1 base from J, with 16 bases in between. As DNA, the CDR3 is TGTGCCAGCAGCTTAGTTCCAGGGGCTTCCACGAACACTGAAGCTTTCTTT. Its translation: CASSLVPGASTNTEAFF.

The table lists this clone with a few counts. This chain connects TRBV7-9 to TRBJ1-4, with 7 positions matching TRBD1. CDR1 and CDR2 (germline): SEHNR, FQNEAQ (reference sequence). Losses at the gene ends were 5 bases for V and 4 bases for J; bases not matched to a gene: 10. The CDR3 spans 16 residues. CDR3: CASSPRQGLNNEKLFF. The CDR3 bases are TGTGCCAGCAGCCCCCGACAGGGCTTAAATAATGAAAAACTGTTTTTT. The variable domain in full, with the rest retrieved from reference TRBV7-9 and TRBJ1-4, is DTGVSQNPRHKITKRGQNVTFRCDPISEHNRLYWYRQTLGQGPEFLTYFQNEAQLEKSRLLSDRFSAERPKGSFSTLEIQRTEQGDSAMYLCASSPRQGLNNEKLFFGSGTQLSVL.

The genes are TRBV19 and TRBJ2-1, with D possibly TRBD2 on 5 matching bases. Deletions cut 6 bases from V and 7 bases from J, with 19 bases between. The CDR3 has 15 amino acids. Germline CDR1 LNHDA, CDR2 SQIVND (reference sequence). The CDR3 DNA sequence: TGTGCCAGTAGAGCGACGGGAAACACTGGGAATGAGCAGTTCTTC. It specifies CASRATGNTGNEQFF. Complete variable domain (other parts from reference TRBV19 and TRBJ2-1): DGGITQSPKYLFRKEGQNVTLSCEQNLNHDAMYWYRQDPGQGLRLIYYSQIVNDFQKGDIAEGYSVSREKKESFPLTVTSAQKNPTAFYLCASRATGNTGNEQFFGPGTRLTVL.

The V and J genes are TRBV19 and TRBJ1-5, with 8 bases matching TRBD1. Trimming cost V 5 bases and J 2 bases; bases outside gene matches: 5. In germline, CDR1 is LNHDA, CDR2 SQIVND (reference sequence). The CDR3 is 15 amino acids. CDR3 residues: CASSLEDRGNQPQHF. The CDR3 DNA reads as TGTGCCAGTAGTCTTGAGGACAGGGGCAATCAGCCCCAGCATTTT.

The CDR3 loop reads CASSYSTERAYEQYF. CDR3 nucleotide sequence: TGTGCCAGCAGTTACTCGACGGAGAGGGCTTACGAGCAGTACTTC. V gene TRBV6-5 combines with J gene TRBJ2-7, with D possibly matching TRBD2 (5 bases). This CDR3 has 15 residues. V was clipped by 0 bases and J by 4 bases, with 13 bases between them. Germline V lookup: CDR1 MNHEY, CDR2 SVGAGI.

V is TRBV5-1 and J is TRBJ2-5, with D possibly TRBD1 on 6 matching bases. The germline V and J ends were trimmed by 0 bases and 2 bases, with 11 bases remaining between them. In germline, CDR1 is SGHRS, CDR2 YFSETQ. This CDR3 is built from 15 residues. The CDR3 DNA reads TGCGCCAGCAGCTTGGTAGGGGACACACAAGAGACCCAGTACTTC. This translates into CASSLVGDTQETQYF.

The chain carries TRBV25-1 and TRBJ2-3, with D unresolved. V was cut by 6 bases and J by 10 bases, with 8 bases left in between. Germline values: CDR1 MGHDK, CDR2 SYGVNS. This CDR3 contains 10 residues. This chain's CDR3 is CASSEDSQYF. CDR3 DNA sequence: TGTGCCAGCAGCGAAGACTCGCAGTATTTT.

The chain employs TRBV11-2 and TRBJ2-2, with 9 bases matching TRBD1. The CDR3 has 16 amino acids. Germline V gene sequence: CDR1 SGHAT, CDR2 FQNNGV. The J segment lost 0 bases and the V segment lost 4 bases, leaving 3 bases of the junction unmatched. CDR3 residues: CASSSRTGANTGELFF. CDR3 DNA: TGTGCCAGCAGCTCACGGACAGGGGCGAACACCGGGGAGCTGTTTTTT.

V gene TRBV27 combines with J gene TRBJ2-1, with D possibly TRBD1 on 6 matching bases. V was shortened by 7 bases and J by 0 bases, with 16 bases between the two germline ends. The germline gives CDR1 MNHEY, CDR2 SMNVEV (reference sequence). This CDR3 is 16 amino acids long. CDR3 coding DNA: TGTGCCAGCAAAGGGACCCCCAGGGGCTCCTACAATGAGCAGTTCTTC. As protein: CASKGTPRGSYNEQFF.

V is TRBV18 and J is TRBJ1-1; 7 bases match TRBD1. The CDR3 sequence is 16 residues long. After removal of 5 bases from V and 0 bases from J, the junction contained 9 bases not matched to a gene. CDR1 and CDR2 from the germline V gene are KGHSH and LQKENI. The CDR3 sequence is CASSAHRGIMNTEAFF. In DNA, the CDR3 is TGTGCCAGCTCAGCCCACAGGGGAATCATGAACACTGAAGCTTTCTTT. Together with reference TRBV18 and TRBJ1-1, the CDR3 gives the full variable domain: NAGVMQNPRHLVRRRGQEARLRCSPMKGHSHVYWYRQLPEEGLKFMVYLQKENIIDESGMPKERFSAEFPKEGPSILRIQQVVRGDSAAYFCASSAHRGIMNTEAFFGQGTRLTVV.

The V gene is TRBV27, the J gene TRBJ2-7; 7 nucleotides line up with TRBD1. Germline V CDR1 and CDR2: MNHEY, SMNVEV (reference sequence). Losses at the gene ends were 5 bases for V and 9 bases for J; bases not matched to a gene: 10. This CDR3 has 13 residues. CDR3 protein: CASSLTGLYGQYF. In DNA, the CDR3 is TGTGCCAGCAGTCTGACAGGGTTGTATGGGCAGTACTTC.

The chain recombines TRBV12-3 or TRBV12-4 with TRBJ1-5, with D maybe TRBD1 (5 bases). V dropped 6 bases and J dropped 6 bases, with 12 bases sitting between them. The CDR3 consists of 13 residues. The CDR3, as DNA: TGTGCCAGCAGCAGGGAGGTAGGTCAGCCCCAGCATTTT. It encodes CASSREVGQPQHF.

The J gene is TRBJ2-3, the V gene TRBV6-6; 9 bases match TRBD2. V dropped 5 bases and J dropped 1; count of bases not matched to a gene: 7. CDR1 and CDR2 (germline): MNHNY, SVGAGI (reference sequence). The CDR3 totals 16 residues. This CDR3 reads CASSPRLAEGTDTQYF. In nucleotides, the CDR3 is TGTGCCAGCAGTCCGCGACTAGCGGAAGGCACAGATACGCAGTATTTT.

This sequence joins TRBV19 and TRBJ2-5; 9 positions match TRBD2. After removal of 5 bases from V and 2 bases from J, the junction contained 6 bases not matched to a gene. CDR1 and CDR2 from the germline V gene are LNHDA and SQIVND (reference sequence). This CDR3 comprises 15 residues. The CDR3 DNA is TGTGCCAGTAGTCCACTAGCGGGTCCTCAAGAGACCCAGTACTTC. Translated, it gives CASSPLAGPQETQYF.

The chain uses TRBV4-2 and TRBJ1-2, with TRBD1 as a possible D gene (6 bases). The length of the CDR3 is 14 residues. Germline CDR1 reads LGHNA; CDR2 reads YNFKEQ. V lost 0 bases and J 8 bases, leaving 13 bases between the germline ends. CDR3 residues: CASSQDRGTVGYTF. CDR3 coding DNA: TGTGCCAGCAGCCAAGACAGGGGTACCGTGGGCTACACCTTC.

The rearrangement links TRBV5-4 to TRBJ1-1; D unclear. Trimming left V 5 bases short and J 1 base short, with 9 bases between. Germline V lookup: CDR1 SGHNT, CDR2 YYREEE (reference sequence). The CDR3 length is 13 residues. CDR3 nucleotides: TGTGCCAGCAGTTCGAGAGCGAACACTGAAGCTTTCTTT. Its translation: CASSSRANTEAFF.

CDR3 amino acids: CASSPGLTYEQYF. Here the CDR3 DNA reads TGTGCCAGCTCACCGGGACTCACCTACGAGCAGTACTTC. V usage is TRBV18 and J usage is TRBJ2-7; D perhaps matches TRBD2 (6 bases). The CDR3 is 13 residues long. The V gene lost 3 bases and the J gene lost 2 bases, with 8 bases spanning the gap. Germline V gene data show CDR1 as KGHSH and CDR2 as LQKENI.

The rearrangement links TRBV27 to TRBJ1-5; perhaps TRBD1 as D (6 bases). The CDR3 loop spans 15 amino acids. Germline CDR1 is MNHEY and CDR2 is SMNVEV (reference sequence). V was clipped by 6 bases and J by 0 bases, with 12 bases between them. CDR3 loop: CASRYRTDSNQPQHF. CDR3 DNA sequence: TGTGCCAGCAGATACAGGACAGATAGCAATCAGCCCCAGCATTTT.

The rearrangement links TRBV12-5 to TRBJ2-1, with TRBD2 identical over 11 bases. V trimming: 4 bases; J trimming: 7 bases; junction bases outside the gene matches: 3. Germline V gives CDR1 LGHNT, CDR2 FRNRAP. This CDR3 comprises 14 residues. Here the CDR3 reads CASGSSGGMNEQFF. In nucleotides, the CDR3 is TGTGCTAGTGGTTCTAGCGGGGGGATGAATGAGCAGTTCTTC.

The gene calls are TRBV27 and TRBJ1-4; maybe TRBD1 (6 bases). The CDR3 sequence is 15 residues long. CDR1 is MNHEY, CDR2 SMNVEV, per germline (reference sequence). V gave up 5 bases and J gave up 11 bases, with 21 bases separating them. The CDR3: CASSTLWDTRGKLFF. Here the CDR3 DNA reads TGTGCCAGCAGTACCCTCTGGGACACTAGAGGGAAACTGTTTTTT. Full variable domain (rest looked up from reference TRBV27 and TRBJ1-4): EAQVTQNPRYLITVTGKKLTVTCSQNMNHEYMSWYRQDPGLGLRQIYYSMNVEVTDKGDVPEGYKVSRKEKRNFPLILESPSPNQTSLYFCASSTLWDTRGKLFFGSGTQLSVL.

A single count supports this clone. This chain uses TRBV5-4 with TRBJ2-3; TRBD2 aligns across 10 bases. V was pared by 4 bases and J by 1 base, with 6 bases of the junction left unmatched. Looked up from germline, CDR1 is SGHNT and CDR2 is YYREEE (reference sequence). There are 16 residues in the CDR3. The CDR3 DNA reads TGTGCCAGCAGCGGCCCACTAGCGGGGCGCACAGATACGCAGTATTTT. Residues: CASSGPLAGRTDTQYF.